These T cell receptor beta chains were read from a single sample in a study of shared clonotypes between healthy human individuals. Produced via immunoSEQ multiplex PCR; TCRdb's table is partial and in-frame only. The data contain roughly 2.2 million clones, more than 85% of them singletons. The source material was naive CD4+ T cells from PBMCs. These receptors originate from a young man in good health. Some clones in this sample may be carry-over from other donors' samples. Both conserved end residues are part of each CDR3. The order of the fields is clone size, V gene, D gene, J gene, CDR3 protein, CDR3 DNA. D genes are given only for firm matches. Some rows mark clone size as missing; the rest say once, few, many or name a class of expanded clone.

.	TRBV7-6	.	TRBJ2-4	CASRLPAGQLAKNIQYF	TGTGCCAGCAGACTACCAGCGGGCCAACTAGCCAAAAACATTCAGTACTTC
.	TRBV30	.	TRBJ1-2	CAWSDSTLGYTF	TGTGCCTGGAGCGACTCCACCCTTGGCTACACCTTC
.	TRBV6-1	.	TRBJ1-2	CASSEVSGYTF	TGTGCCAGCAGTGAAGTAAGTGGCTACACCTTC
.	TRBV5-4	.	TRBJ2-2	CASSLGQGNTGELFF	TGTGCCAGCAGCTTGGGGCAGGGGAACACCGGGGAGCTGTTTTTT
.	TRBV5-1	.	TRBJ1-5	CASSLGNSNQPQHF	TGCGCCAGCAGCTTAGGGAATAGCAATCAGCCCCAGCATTTT
once	TRBV6-5	TRBD1	TRBJ1-1	CATGTENTEAFF	TGTGCCACCGGGACAGAGAACACTGAAGCTTTCTTT
once	TRBV5-1	.	TRBJ2-2	CASSLAPVIEAGELFF	TGCGCCAGCAGCTTGGCTCCGGTCATCGAGGCCGGGGAGCTGTTTTTT
.	TRBV27	.	TRBJ1-2	CASSMTANSIYGYTF	TGTGCCAGCAGTATGACAGCGAACTCAATTTATGGCTACACCTTC
once	TRBV9	TRBD1	TRBJ2-7	CASSEEDRGRDEQYF	TGTGCCAGCAGCGAGGAGGACAGGGGGAGGGACGAGCAGTACTTC
.	TRBV14	TRBD1	TRBJ1-1	CASSQDLPGQGTNTEAFF	TGTGCCAGCAGCCAAGATCTTCCGGGACAGGGGACGAACACTGAAGCTTTCTTT
few	TRBV28	.	TRBJ1-5	CASSLLTGHQPQHF	TGTGCCAGCAGTTTGCTCACAGGGCATCAGCCCCAGCATTTT
.	TRBV6-5	.	TRBJ1-2	CASSLTVAGFSYTF	TGTGCCAGCAGCCTAACCGTGGCAGGGTTTAGCTACACCTTC
.	TRBV19	TRBD1	TRBJ2-1	CASSILSGTGDNEQFF	TGTGCCAGTAGTATCCTTTCCGGGACAGGGGACAATGAGCAGTTCTTC
.	TRBV11-2	TRBD1	TRBJ2-2	CASSPLRGQGGIGELFF	TGTGCCAGCAGTCCTTTAAGGGGACAGGGGGGAATTGGGGAGCTGTTTTTT
.	TRBV7-3	TRBD2	TRBJ2-1	CASSPISGTSGYYNEQFF	TGTGCCAGCAGTCCTATATCCGGGACTAGCGGATATTACAATGAGCAGTTCTTC